This TCR beta chain was profiled in a study of cytomegalovirus exposure and HLA in healthy donors. Study conclusions and caveats: The sole available immune exposure information was CMV serostatus. Judged likely to be a sequencing artifact was a cluster of highly shared sequence variants. The study designated 160 or so TCR beta chains cytomegalovirus-associated.

Amplification used 60 Vbeta primers and 13 Jbeta primers. The assay was immunoSEQ multiplex PCR, and TCRdb's table has in-frame clones only and misses some. The sample has approximately 50,000 clones. Germline V gene sequence: CDR1 MNHNS, CDR2 SASEGT. Trimming stripped 2 bases from V and 7 bases from J, with 6 bases between. This CDR3 region has 12 residues. On this clone itself: Antigen specificity is unknown.

The specimen was PBMCs. The chain carries TRBV6-1 and TRBJ2-1; no firm D call. This clonotype was obtained from a male donor in good health and CMV-seropositive. The CDR3 nucleotides read TGTGCCAGCAGTGAAAAGCAAAATGAGCAGTTCTTC. Translated: CASSEKQNEQFF.